This T cell receptor beta chain was found in a study of blood T cells in healthy people across ages. Study details: Using template switching, researchers captured about one barcoded beta molecule for each two T cells.

Notes on this clonotype: What it recognizes is unknown.

Primers used in a second PCR of roughly 6 to 12 cycles were a sample-barcoded 5' primer and a J-beta primer mix. MiXCR was run by TCRdb on the 5' RACE reads, yielding one entry per CDR3 protein. The table records around 1,600,000 distinct CDR3 sequences, roughly 43% of them present only once. Whole-study findings and limits: Among long-lived donors, naive CD4+ cells were more numerous and diversity higher than in aged donors. Across the age range, TCR beta diversity per million T cells fell in a roughly linear way.

The material sequenced was blood. This sequence originates from a woman under 30 in good health.

The CDR3 DNA follows: TGCGCCAGCAGCGAACGGAGTGATTCACCCCTCCACTTT. It yields the protein CASSERSDSPLHF. The rearrangement links TRBV5-1 to TRBJ1-6; unclear D gene. The CDR3 loop spans 13 amino acids. From germline, CDR1 is SGHRS and CDR2 YFSETQ. V was shortened by 4 bases and J by 8 bases, with 10 bases between the two germline ends.